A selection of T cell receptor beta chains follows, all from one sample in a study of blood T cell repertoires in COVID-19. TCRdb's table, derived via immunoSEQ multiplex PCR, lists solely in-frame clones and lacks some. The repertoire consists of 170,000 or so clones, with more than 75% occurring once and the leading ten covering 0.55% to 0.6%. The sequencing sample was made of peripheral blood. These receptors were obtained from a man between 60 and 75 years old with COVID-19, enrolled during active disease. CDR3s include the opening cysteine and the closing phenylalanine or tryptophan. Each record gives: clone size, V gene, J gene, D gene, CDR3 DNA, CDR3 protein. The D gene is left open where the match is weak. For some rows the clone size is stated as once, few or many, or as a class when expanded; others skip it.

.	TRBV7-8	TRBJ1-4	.	TGTGCCAGCAGCCCGGTCGCAGGGAAGCTTGAAAAACTGTTTTTT	CASSPVAGKLEKLFF
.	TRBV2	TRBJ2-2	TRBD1	TGTGCCAGCAGTGAAGGGCAGGGGGCGCGGACCGGGGAGCTGTTTTTT	CASSEGQGARTGELFF
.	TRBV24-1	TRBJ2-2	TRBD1	TGTGCCACCAGTGATTTTTTGGCAGGGGGGAACACCGGGGAGCTGTTTTTT	CATSDFLAGGNTGELFF
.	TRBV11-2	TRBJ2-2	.	TGTGCCAGCAGCCCATCCAACACCGGGGAGCTGTTTTTT	CASSPSNTGELFF
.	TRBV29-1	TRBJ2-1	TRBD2	TGCAGCGTTAAAGGACTAGCGGGAATTTACGAGGGTGAGCAGTTCTTC	CSVKGLAGIYEGEQFF
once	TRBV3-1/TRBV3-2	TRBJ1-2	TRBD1	TGTGCCAGCAGCCGGGGACAGGTGAACTATGGCTACACCTTC	CASSRGQVNYGYTF
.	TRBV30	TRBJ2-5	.	TGTGCCTGGGGTGGGGGGTTCGGCGGGACCCAGTACTTC	CAWGGGFGGTQYF
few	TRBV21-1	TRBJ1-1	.	TGTGCCAGCAGCAAAAGGCTGGGACAGGCGAACACTGAAGCTTTCTTT	CASSKRLGQANTEAFF
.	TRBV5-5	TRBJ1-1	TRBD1	TGTGCCAGCACCGCCTTAGGGGGCGTTCTGAACACTGAAGCTTTCTTT	CASTALGGVLNTEAFF
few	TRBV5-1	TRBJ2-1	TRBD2	TGCGCCAGCAGCATGAGACTAGCGGGAGCATTTGAGCAGTTCTTC	CASSMRLAGAFEQFF
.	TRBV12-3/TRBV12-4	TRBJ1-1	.	TGTGCCAGCAGAACCGGGGGGGGATCTTTCTTT	CASRTGGGSFF
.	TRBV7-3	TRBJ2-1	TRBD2	TGTGCCAGCAGCTTAACGAATAGCGGGAGTTCTACTCACAATGAGCAGTTCTTC	CASSLTNSGSSTHNEQFF
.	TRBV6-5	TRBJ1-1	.	TGTGCCAGCAGTTACTCTGCGGGTCACACTGAAGCTTTCTTT	CASSYSAGHTEAFF
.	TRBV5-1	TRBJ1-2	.	TGCGCCAGCAGCTTGGCGGGTTCCTATGGCTACACCTTC	CASSLAGSYGYTF
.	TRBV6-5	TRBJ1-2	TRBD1	TGTGCCAGCATTGCGACAGGGGGCAACTATGGCTACACCTTC	CASIATGGNYGYTF
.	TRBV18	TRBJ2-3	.	TGTGCCAGCTCACCATATCCCCCCCTAGGGGTCACAGATACGCAGTATTTT	CASSPYPPLGVTDTQYF
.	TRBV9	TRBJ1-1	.	TGTGCCAGCAGCGTACGTGTGAACACTGAAGCTTTCTTT	CASSVRVNTEAFF
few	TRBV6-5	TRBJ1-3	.	TGTGCCAGCAAGAGGATTTCTGGAAACACCATATATTTT	CASKRISGNTIYF
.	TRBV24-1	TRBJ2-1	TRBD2	TGTGCCACCAGTGATTTCCAAGGGAGGGGCTACAATGAGCAGTTCTTC	CATSDFQGRGYNEQFF
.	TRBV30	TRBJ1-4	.	TGTGCCTGGAGTGGGGCGACGGAAAAACTGTTTTTT	CAWSGATEKLFF